Below, one T cell receptor (beta chain) is given with its context. This clonotype was observed a handful of times. Its specific antigen is unknown. No base qualities exist here, and no much larger clone lies one base off it. The data were obtained in a study of patients and donors after allogeneic stem cell transplantation (dated by TCRdb to the early 2020s). There are 15 amino acids in the CDR3, from cysteine to phenylalanine inclusive. The read is trimmed to its CDR3 DNA, 45 bases read in frame from base 1. CDR1 and CDR2, per the germline V gene, are MGHRA and YSYEKL. The V end loses 0 bases and the J end loses 4 bases, and a stretch of 12 bases separates them. The library was built by means of RT-PCR. Sequencing relied on a NextSeq 550. TCRdb reran the public reads through fastp at Q25 and MiXCR, keeping productive beta chains. Rows matching on CDR3 protein sequence are summarized as one entry with the most common DNA and genes. A total of about a million distinct CDR3 sequences appear in this sample, more than 15% of them only once. Together, the top ten hold around 6% of the sample.

The source material was blood, either unsorted or a sorted T cell fraction (not recorded which). The sequence derives from a human donor who was either an allogeneic HSCT recipient or a stem cell or donor lymphocyte infusion donor (not recorded which). It is not recorded whose cells these are; they may come from a transplant donor. The rearrangement joined TRBV4-1 to TRBJ1-1; the D gene is unclear. Here the CDR3 is given as CASSQDKGSGTEAFF. The nucleotides are TGCGCCAGCAGCCAAGATAAGGGTTCGGGCACTGAAGCTTTCTTT.